Sequencing of this TCR beta chain was carried out in a study of T cell responses to AZD1222 COVID-19 vaccine. About the study: Samples with a second dose at about 4 or about 12 weeks were pooled together.

There are 13 residues in the CDR3. Germline V gene lookup returns CDR1 MDHEN and CDR2 SYDVKM. J lost 9 bases, V lost 5 bases, and 4 bases had no gene match. As to this clone: As yet, its antigen is unknown.

Data came from immunoSEQ multiplex PCR; TCRdb stores just in-frame clones and leaves some out. The sample includes around 95,000 clones, less than 90% seen only once; the top ten take about 1.8%. Findings and caveats of the study: White British ancestry dominated among donors, who included more females, and clonal diversity was possibly underestimated. Baseline seropositives among AZD1222 recipients totaled only five or six.

The receptor was derived from an adult in good health. The specimen was peripheral blood, collected on day 0 of AZD1222 vaccination. This chain links TRBV28 with TRBJ2-4, with TRBD1 identical over 10 bases. CDR3 loop: CASSRQGASIQYF. The CDR3 nucleotides read TGTGCCAGCAGTAGACAGGGGGCAAGCATTCAGTACTTC.